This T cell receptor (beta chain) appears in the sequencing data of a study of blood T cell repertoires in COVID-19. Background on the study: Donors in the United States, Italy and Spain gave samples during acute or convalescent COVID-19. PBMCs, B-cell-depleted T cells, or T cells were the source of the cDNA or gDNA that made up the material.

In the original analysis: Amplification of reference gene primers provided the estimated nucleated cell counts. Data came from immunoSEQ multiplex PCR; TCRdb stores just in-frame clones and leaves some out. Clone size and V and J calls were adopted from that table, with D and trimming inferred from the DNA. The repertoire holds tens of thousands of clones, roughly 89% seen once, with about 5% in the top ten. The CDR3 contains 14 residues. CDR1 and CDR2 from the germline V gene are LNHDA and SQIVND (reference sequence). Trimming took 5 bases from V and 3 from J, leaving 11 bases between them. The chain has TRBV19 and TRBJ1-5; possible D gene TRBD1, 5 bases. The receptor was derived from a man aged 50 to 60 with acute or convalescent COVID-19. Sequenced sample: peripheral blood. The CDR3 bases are TGTGCCAGTAGTGTGGCAGGGAACAATCAGCCCCAGCATTTT. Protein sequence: CASSVAGNNQPQHF.